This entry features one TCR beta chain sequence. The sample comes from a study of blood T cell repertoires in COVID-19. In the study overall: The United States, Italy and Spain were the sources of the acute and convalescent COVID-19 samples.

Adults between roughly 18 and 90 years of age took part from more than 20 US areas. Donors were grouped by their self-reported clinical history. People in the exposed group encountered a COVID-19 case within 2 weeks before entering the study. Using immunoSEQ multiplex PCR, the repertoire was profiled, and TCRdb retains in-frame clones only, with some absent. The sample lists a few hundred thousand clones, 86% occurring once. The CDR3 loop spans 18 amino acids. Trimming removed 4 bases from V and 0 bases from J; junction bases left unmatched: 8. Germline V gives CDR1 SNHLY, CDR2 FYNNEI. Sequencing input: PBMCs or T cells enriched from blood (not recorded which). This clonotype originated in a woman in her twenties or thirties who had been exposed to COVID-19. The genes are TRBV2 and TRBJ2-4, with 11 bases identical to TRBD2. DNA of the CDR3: TGTGCCAGCAGTGTTGAGACTAGCGGGACCGTAGCCAAAAACATTCAGTACTTC. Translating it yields CASSVETSGTVAKNIQYF.